This T cell receptor beta chain was identified in a study of T cells in Graves' hyperthyroidism and ophthalmopathy. Comments on this clonotype: Germline is not matched at one junction end, which may reflect a read error.

RNA transcripts were the template for amplifying TCR beta CDR3 regions. With the HTBI primer set, the TCR CDR3 went through a first round of RT-PCR. One entry per CDR3 protein, called by TCRdb with MiXCR from the multiplex PCR reads. This table holds 660,000 or so distinct CDR3 sequences, 45% found once. Germline V gene sequence: CDR1 SNHLY, CDR2 FYNNEI. This CDR3 has 15 amino acids. The specimen was peripheral blood or thyroid tissue (not recorded which). The TCR was taken from an adult man with Graves' disease, either hyperthyroidism or ophthalmopathy (not recorded which). V usage is TRBV2 and J usage is TRBJ2-5; D possibly matches TRBD1 or TRBD2 (5 bases each). The CDR3 DNA reads as TGTGCCAGCAGTTTAGGAGCCCAGAACTTGGGGACCGAGTACTTC. Protein product: CASSLGAQNLGTEYF.